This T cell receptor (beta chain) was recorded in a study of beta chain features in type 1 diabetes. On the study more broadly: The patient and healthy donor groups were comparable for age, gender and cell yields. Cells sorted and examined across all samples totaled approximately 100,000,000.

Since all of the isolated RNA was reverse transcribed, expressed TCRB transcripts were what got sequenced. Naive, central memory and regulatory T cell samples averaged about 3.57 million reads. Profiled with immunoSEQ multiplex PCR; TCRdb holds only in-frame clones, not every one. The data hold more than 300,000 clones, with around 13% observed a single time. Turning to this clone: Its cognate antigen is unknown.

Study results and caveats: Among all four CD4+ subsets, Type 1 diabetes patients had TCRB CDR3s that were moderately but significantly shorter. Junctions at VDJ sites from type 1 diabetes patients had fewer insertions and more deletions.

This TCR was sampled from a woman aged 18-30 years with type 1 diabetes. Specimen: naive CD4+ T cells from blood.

The CDR3 DNA sequence: TGCGCCAGCAGCTTGGCCCCTCTGGCAGGGAATCCCTCCTACGAGCAGTACTTC. Its protein is CASSLAPLAGNPSYEQYF. The rearrangement links TRBV5-1 to TRBJ2-7; TRBD1 might be the D (5 bases). The ends were cut back, 0 bases at V and 0 bases at J, with 19 bases in the middle. The germline V gene encodes CDR1 SGHRS and CDR2 YFSETQ. This CDR3 is 18 amino acids long. Full variable domain (rest looked up from reference TRBV5-1 and TRBJ2-7): KAGVTQTPRYLIKTRGQQVTLSCSPISGHRSVSWYQQTPGQGLQFLFEYFSETQRNKGNFPGRFSGRQFSNSRSEMNVSTLELGDSALYLCASSLAPLAGNPSYEQYFGPGTRLTVT.